This T cell receptor beta chain was identified in a study of T cell clonality in common variable immunodeficiency. Study-wide findings and caveats: T cell subpopulation sequencing would be needed to explain CVID clonality. In common variable immunodeficiency, TCR beta chains reportedly carried fewer deletions and N-nucleotide insertions.

Equal genomic DNA amounts from CVID and control samples were sequenced. Here immunoSEQ multiplex PCR was the method, and the copy in TCRdb shows in-frame clones only, minus some. This sample comprises some 52,000 clones, none seen once only. The CDR3 consists of 13 residues. CDR1 is KGHSH and CDR2 is LQKENI in the germline V gene. V was clipped by 3 bases and J by 3 bases, with 8 bases between them. In this sample, this clone turned up many times. Its antigen is as yet unknown. The sequence runs out 3 residues before the end of the CDR3; the remainder is reconstructed from the germline J gene. The sample contains more than one DNA sequence encoding this CDR3.

The receptor comes from a person between 18 and 70 years old in good health. This chain uses TRBV18 with TRBJ1-1; weak D call: TRBD1 (5 bases). Sequenced input: peripheral blood mononuclear cells. The CDR3 protein is CASSPRGDTEAFF. CDR3 DNA (partial): TGTGCCAGCTCACCTCGGGGGGACACTGAA. Supplemented by reference TRBV18 and TRBJ1-1, the full variable domain reads NAGVMQNPRHLVRRRGQEARLRCSPMKGHSHVYWYRQLPEEGLKFMVYLQKENIIDESGMPKERFSAEFPKEGPSILRIQQVVRGDSAAYFCASSPRGDTEAFFGQGTRLTVV.